Below, 23 T cell receptor beta chains from the same sample are listed, as sequenced in a study of T cell repertoires in aging, cancer and after chemotherapy. Amplification of TCR beta used genomic DNA extracted from peripheral blood. Rearranged V-D-J TRB sequences were amplified with a mixed TRB-A/B primer pool. Each CDR3 protein is one row after TCRdb ran MiXCR on the multiplex PCR reads. This sample has 2,500 to 3,500 distinct CDR3 sequences, with roughly a quarter found just once. Sequenced sample: blood. The receptors were gathered from a human donor with a solid tumor.

This clonotype came up a few times. The gene calls are TRBV7-2 and TRBJ2-1, with 11 bases that match TRBD1. V shed 3 bases and J 8 bases; nucleotides not matched to a gene: 6. The CDR3 contains 15 residues. Germline CDR1 SGHTA, CDR2 FQGNSA. The CDR3 coding sequence is TGTGCCAGCAGCTTGTCCGGACAGGGGGCGTATGAGCAGTTCTTC. It translates to CASSLSGQGAYEQFF.

Sample share makes this clonotype large (0.1 to 1%). The chain is built from TRBV30 and TRBJ2-2; 7 bases line up with TRBD2. V lost 0 bases to trimming and J lost 5 bases; unmatched junction nucleotides: 3. Germline V gene data show CDR1 as GTSNPN and CDR2 as SVGIG (reference sequence). This CDR3 spans 14 amino acids. The CDR3 loop reads CAWSVTSVTGELFF. CDR3 coding DNA: TGTGCCTGGAGTGTCACTAGCGTAACCGGGGAGCTGTTTTTT.

The genes are TRBV13 and TRBJ2-5; D is possibly TRBD1 or TRBD2 (6 bases each). V was shortened by 2 bases and J by 7 bases, with 17 bases between the two germline ends. CDR1 and CDR2 from the germline V gene are PRHDT and FYEKMQ (reference sequence). The CDR3 sequence is 15 residues long. In DNA form, the CDR3 reads TGTGCCAGCAGCTTAATGGGGGGCCCTGCAGGGACCCAGTACTTC. This gives the protein CASSLMGGPAGTQYF.

This clonotype was observed a handful of times. The CDR3 coding sequence is TGTGCCAGCAGTACAGGTTATCAGCCCCAGCATTTT. Its protein is CASSTGYQPQHF. The chain is built from TRBV6-2 or TRBV6-3 and TRBJ1-5; weak D call: TRBD1 (5 bases). V lost 5 bases to trimming and J lost 5 bases, with 7 bases between them. This CDR3 contains 12 residues. Germline V lookup: CDR1 MNHEY, CDR2 SVGEGT.

Only a few counts were recorded for this clonotype. The chain uses TRBV7-2 and TRBJ2-7; maybe TRBD1 (5 bases). Trimming shortened V by 3 bases and J by 5 bases, and 14 bases separated the two germline ends. The CDR3 has 14 residues. Germline CDR1 and CDR2: SGHTA and FQGNSA. Written as DNA, the CDR3 is TGTGCCAGCAGCTTCGTCCAGGGAAGCCACGAGCAGTACTTC. It encodes CASSFVQGSHEQYF.

The chain has TRBV7-3 and TRBJ2-5, with no clear D. Germline V gives CDR1 SGHTA, CDR2 FQGTGA. V lost 2 bases and J 2 bases, leaving 9 bases between the germline ends. The CDR3 runs to 14 residues. The CDR3 DNA reads TGTGCCAGCAGCTTAGCGCCGGGTCAAGAGACCCAGTACTTC. This encodes CASSLAPGQETQYF. The full variable domain, with the rest looked up from reference TRBV7-3 and TRBJ2-5, is GAGVSQTPSNKVTEKGKYVELRCDPISGHTALYWYRQSLGQGPEFLIYFQGTGAADDSGLPNDRFFAVRPEGSVSTLKIQRTERGDSAVYLCASSLAPGQETQYFGPGTRLLVL.

This clonotype is labeled as medium-sized. The V call is TRBV7-6, the J call TRBJ1-6; TRBD1 aligns across 9 bases. Looked up from germline, CDR1 is SGHVS and CDR2 is FNYEAQ. This CDR3 contains 15 residues. V shed 4 bases, J shed 6 bases, and the junction held 4 bases outside the gene matches. Written as DNA, the CDR3 is TGTGCCAGCAGCTCCCTGACAGGGGGTAATTCACCCCTCCACTTT. Translating it yields CASSSLTGGNSPLHF.

About this clonotype itself: Possible read error: a much larger clone is one base away. V is TRBV5-6 and J is TRBJ1-2; a weak D match, TRBD1 (5 bases). This CDR3 is built from 13 residues. Germline CDR1 is SGHDT and CDR2 is YYEEEE. The V end was cut by 3 bases, the J end by 8 bases, with 14 bases between. The chain's CDR3 is CASSWGETGGYTF. In DNA form, the CDR3 reads TGTGCCAGCAGCTGGGGGGAAACTGGCGGCTACACCTTC.

This clonotype came up once. V and J are TRBV20-1 and TRBJ2-7; D is uncertain. Germline V CDR1 and CDR2: DFQATT, SNEGSKA (reference sequence). This CDR3 contains 13 residues. V was cut by 6 bases and J by 3 bases, with 15 bases left in between. CDR3 residues: CSARRELLYEQYF. CDR3 in DNA: TGCAGTGCCAGACGAGAACTACTCTACGAGCAGTACTTC.

This clonotype has a handful of counts. The chain is built from TRBV20-1 and TRBJ2-4, with D hard to call. The V and J ends lost 3 bases and 0 bases respectively, with 12 bases between them. This CDR3 is 15 amino acids long. CDR1 and CDR2 from the germline V gene are DFQATT and SNEGSKA (reference sequence). CDR3 in amino acids: CSARAGELAKNIQYF. In nucleotides, the CDR3 is TGCAGTGCTAGGGCAGGCGAACTAGCCAAAAACATTCAGTACTTC.

By frequency in the sample, this clonotype is medium-sized. The rearrangement uses TRBV4-3 and TRBJ2-2; TRBD2 is a possible D gene (7 bases). CDR1 is LGHNA and CDR2 is YSLEER in the germline V gene. This CDR3 region has 15 residues. V was clipped by 8 bases and J by 5 bases, with 18 bases between them. CDR3 DNA sequence: TGCGCCAGCGAGGGGGGAGGGCTAGGTACCGGGGAGCTGTTTTTT. Its protein product is CASEGGGLGTGELFF.

This clonotype has a handful of counts. This sequence joins TRBV5-1 and TRBJ2-7; a possible D gene is TRBD1 (6 bases). V was cut by 0 bases and J by 5 bases, with 18 bases left in between. In germline, CDR1 is SGHRS, CDR2 YFSETQ. The CDR3 is made up of 16 amino acids. The CDR3 DNA is TGCGCCAGCAGCTTGGAGTATGCCAGGGGATCGGACGAGCAGTACTTC. It translates to CASSLEYARGSDEQYF.

J is TRBJ1-3 and V is TRBV6-5; 9 bases align to TRBD1. This CDR3 has 17 amino acids. The V gene's germline CDR1 is MNHEY and CDR2 SVGAGI. Losses at the gene ends were 0 bases for V and 2 bases for J; bases not matched to a gene: 5. CDR3 amino acids: CASSYSGTGIAGNTIYF. In nucleotides, the CDR3 is TGTGCCAGCAGTTACTCTGGGACAGGGATTGCTGGAAACACCATATATTTT.

Judged by abundance, this clonotype is medium-sized. This chain links TRBV19 with TRBJ2-1, with 11 bases lining up with TRBD2. J gave up 4 bases and V 4 bases, and 3 bases lay outside the gene matches. CDR1 is LNHDA and CDR2 is SQIVND in the germline V gene (reference sequence). The CDR3 runs 15 residues. CDR3 region: CASSTTSGKYNEQFF. The CDR3 DNA sequence: TGTGCCAGTAGTACGACTAGCGGGAAGTACAATGAGCAGTTCTTC.

V usage is TRBV9 and J usage is TRBJ2-3; D uncertain. Germline CDR1 SGDLS, CDR2 YYNGEE. This CDR3 has 13 residues. Trimming took 3 bases from V and 2 from J, leaving 7 bases between them. CDR3 DNA: TGTGCCAGCAGCGAACAGACCACAGATACGCAGTATTTT. This encodes CASSEQTTDTQYF.

Relative to its sample, this clonotype is medium-sized (0.01 to 0.1%). The genes are TRBV12-3 or TRBV12-4 and TRBJ1-4; possible D gene TRBD1, 6 bases. The CDR3 sequence is 14 residues long. V shed 6 bases and J shed 10 bases, with 18 bases lying between them. The CDR3 protein is CASRIEGEGGKLFF. Written as DNA, the CDR3 is TGTGCCAGCAGAATAGAGGGAGAGGGGGGAAAACTGTTTTTT.

The rearrangement uses TRBV20-1 and TRBJ1-6; a possible D gene is TRBD1 (6 bases). The CDR3 spans 13 residues. Trimming removed 4 bases at V and 10 bases at J, with 14 bases between. Per germline, CDR1 DFQATT and CDR2 SNEGSKA (reference sequence). The CDR3 loop is CSATRGGESPLHF. CDR3 coding DNA: TGCAGTGCTACCAGGGGAGGAGAATCACCCCTCCACTTT.

This chain links TRBV10-3 with TRBJ1-4, with a weak D call TRBD1 (5 bases). This CDR3 has 14 amino acids. The V end was cut by 2 bases, the J end by 7 bases, with 11 bases between. Germline CDR1 is ENHRY and CDR2 is SYGVKD. In DNA, the CDR3 is TGTGCCATCAGTGAGGGGGGGTTTGGTGAAAAACTGTTTTTT. Its translation: CAISEGGFGEKLFF.

The chain couples TRBV24-1 to TRBJ2-2; 8 bases match TRBD2. Germline V gene lookup returns CDR1 KGHDR and CDR2 SFDVKD. The V segment lost 1 base and the J segment 3 bases; nucleotides outside the gene matches: 0. The CDR3 is made up of 15 amino acids. The CDR3 bases are TGTGCCACCAGTGATTTAGCGGGGGACACCGGGGAGCTGTTTTTT. Its translation: CATSDLAGDTGELFF.

This clonotype is judged medium-sized. The J gene is TRBJ1-5, the V gene TRBV15; D is ambiguous. The CDR3 has 15 amino acids. V lost 0 bases and J lost 0, with 6 bases in between. Germline V gene lookup returns CDR1 LNHNV and CDR2 YYDKDF (reference sequence). CDR3 nucleotides: TGTGCCACCAGCAGAGATGGGGATAGCAATCAGCCCCAGCATTTT. Amino acid sequence: CATSRDGDSNQPQHF.

This rearrangement joins TRBV5-1 to TRBJ1-3; D is ambiguous. There are 14 residues in the CDR3. Per the germline V gene, CDR1 is SGHRS and CDR2 is YFSETQ. V lost 4 bases and J lost 3, with 11 bases in between. The DNA for the CDR3 is TGCGCCAGCAGCCCCGAGGGTAGTGGAAACACCATATATTTT. Amino acids: CASSPEGSGNTIYF.

The chain joins TRBV4-3 to TRBJ2-6; D not certain. This CDR3 is built from 16 residues. Germline lookup yields CDR1 LGHNA and CDR2 YSLEER. V was trimmed by 0 bases and J by 2 bases, leaving 8 bases between them. The CDR3 nucleotides are TGCGCCAGCAGCCAAGAGGGCCTTGCTGGGGCCAACGTCCTGACTTTC. As protein: CASSQEGLAGANVLTF.

V is TRBV6-2 or TRBV6-3 and J is TRBJ1-2, with D hard to call. The V and J ends lost 3 bases and 3 bases respectively, with 5 bases between them. The germline CDR1 and CDR2 sequences are MNHEY and SVGEGT. There are 12 residues in the CDR3. The CDR3 reads CASSYEDYGYTF. The CDR3 DNA follows: TGTGCCAGCAGTTATGAGGACTATGGCTACACCTTC.